The 27 T cell receptor beta chains listed next were all sequenced from one sample in a study of blood T cells in healthy people across ages. PCR was performed a second time for roughly 7 to 11 cycles using a sample-barcoded 5' primer and a J-beta primer mix. Via MiXCR, TCRdb re-called the 5' RACE reads, giving one row per CDR3 protein. The sample lists over 700,000 distinct CDR3 sequences, about 25% occurring once. This same sample was also part of a study on T cells of mothers and their children.

Sequenced input: blood. Every receptor here comes from a boy younger than 18 in good health.

The DNA of the CDR3 is TGTGCCAGCAGAGAGGGAAGACACCGCAATCAGCCCCAGCATTTT. This gives the protein CASREGRHRNQPQHF. The chain is built from TRBV28 and TRBJ1-5; D not resolved. This CDR3 is built from 15 residues. Trimming took off 6 bases at V and 2 bases at J, with 14 bases between the two ends. Germline values: CDR1 MDHEN, CDR2 SYDVKM.

This chain joins TRBV5-1 and TRBJ2-1; TRBD1 agrees at 9 bases. Germline V gene lookup returns CDR1 SGHRS and CDR2 YFSETQ. V shed 3 bases, J shed 8 bases, and the junction held 9 bases outside the gene matches. There are 15 residues in the CDR3. CDR3 coding DNA: TGCGCCAGCAGCTCGGGACAGGGCTATAACGATGAGCAGTTCTTC. Translated, it gives CASSSGQGYNDEQFF. Using reference TRBV5-1 and TRBJ2-1 for the parts outside the CDR3, the full variable domain is KAGVTQTPRYLIKTRGQQVTLSCSPISGHRSVSWYQQTPGQGLQFLFEYFSETQRNKGNFPGRFSGRQFSNSRSEMNVSTLELGDSALYLCASSSGQGYNDEQFFGPGTRLTVL.

This clonotype turned up a few times. This chain uses TRBV4-3 with TRBJ1-3, with no clear D. V lost 3 bases and J 4 bases, leaving 16 bases between the germline ends. CDR3 size: 16 residues. Looked up from germline, CDR1 is LGHNA and CDR2 is YSLEER. The CDR3 is CASSHHRAGGGNTIYF. CDR3 DNA sequence: TGCGCCAGCAGCCATCACCGGGCCGGCGGGGGAAACACCATATATTTT.

To note about this clonotype: At one boundary the junction diverges from the germline segment, which might be a read error. The CDR3 DNA reads TGTGTCAGCAGCCCCACTTACCAAGAGACCCAGTACTTC. It is translated as CVSSPTYQETQYF. The chain combines TRBV5-5 with TRBJ2-5; D gene uncertain. Germline CDR1 is SGHKS and CDR2 is YYEKEE (reference sequence). This CDR3 has 13 amino acids.

This chain joins TRBV11-1 and TRBJ2-2; TRBD2 aligns across 10 bases. J was trimmed by 4 bases and V by 1 base; bases with no gene match: 6. The CDR3 runs to 17 residues. Per germline, CDR1 SGHAT and CDR2 FQDESV (reference sequence). This chain's CDR3 is CASSLDLAGDVTGELFF. The CDR3 DNA is TGTGCCAGCAGCTTAGACCTAGCGGGAGACGTCACCGGGGAGCTGTTTTTT.

V gene TRBV6-5 combines with J gene TRBJ1-2; a weak D match, TRBD1 (5 bases). V was trimmed by 5 bases and J by 2 bases, leaving 9 bases between them. The CDR3 totals 13 residues. Germline V CDR1 and CDR2: MNHEY, SVGAGI. The CDR3 DNA follows: TGTGCCAGCAGTAACGGGGGGAACTATGGCTACACCTTC. This translates into CASSNGGNYGYTF.

This clonotype has only a few counts. The rearrangement joins TRBV2 to TRBJ2-1; D call uncertain. The CDR3 is made up of 15 amino acids. The V and J ends lost 4 bases and 8 bases respectively, with 18 bases between them. The V gene's germline CDR1 is SNHLY and CDR2 FYNNEI. The CDR3 DNA follows: TGTGCCAGCAGTGCACCTTTCCCGGGTGTCCATGAGCAGTTCTTC. Translation: CASSAPFPGVHEQFF.

The chain carries TRBV7-2 and TRBJ2-3, with D uncertain. Trimming removed 5 bases at V and 2 bases at J, with 11 bases between. The CDR3 is 14 residues long. The V gene's germline CDR1 is SGHTA and CDR2 FQGNSA. In nucleotides, the CDR3 is TGTGCCAGCAGCGCCGTATCCTCCACAGATACGCAGTATTTT. Its translation: CASSAVSSTDTQYF.

This clonotype was observed a few times. The chain combines TRBV12-3 or TRBV12-4 with TRBJ1-2; tentatively, D is TRBD1 (5 bases). V lost 5 bases and J 0 bases, leaving 13 bases between the germline ends. CDR3 length: 15 amino acids. CDR3 nucleotides: TGTGCCAGCAGTCCTGGGGACGAAGCTAACTATGGCTACACCTTC. It codes for CASSPGDEANYGYTF.

V usage is TRBV4-1 and J usage is TRBJ2-7; TRBD2 aligns across 8 bases. The CDR3 spans 16 residues. CDR1 MGHRA and CDR2 YSYEKL come from the germline V gene. The junction had 8 bases not matched to a gene; V was cut back by 2 bases and J by 2 bases. The CDR3 region has the DNA TGCGCCAGCAGCCAACAACCGGGACTAGAGACCTACGAGCAGTACTTC. This sequence encodes CASSQQPGLETYEQYF.

The DNA of the CDR3 is TGCAGTGCTAGCTTCAGTTACTCTGGAAACACCATATATTTT. As protein: CSASFSYSGNTIYF. V is TRBV20-1 and J is TRBJ1-3; D gene ambiguous. CDR3 size: 14 residues. V was shortened by 3 bases and J by 0 bases, with 9 bases between the two germline ends. The germline gives CDR1 DFQATT, CDR2 SNEGSKA (reference sequence).

This clonotype has just a few counts. The rearrangement uses TRBV12-3 or TRBV12-4 and TRBJ2-5; 9 bases map to TRBD2. This CDR3 is 15 amino acids long. After removal of 7 bases from V and 5 bases from J, the junction contained 11 bases not matched to a gene. CDR3 in DNA: TGTGCCAGCACCCCCGACAGCGGGAGGTATGAGACCCAGTACTTC. Its translation: CASTPDSGRYETQYF.

The chain links TRBV28 to TRBJ2-5; 11 nucleotides agree with TRBD2. CDR3 size: 15 residues. The germline V gene has CDR1 MDHEN and CDR2 SYDVKM. With V trimmed by 5 bases and J by 5 bases, 7 bases remained unmatched. CDR3 loop: CASSDSGRALETQYF. Here the CDR3 DNA reads TGTGCCAGCAGTGATAGCGGGAGGGCCCTCGAGACCCAGTACTTC.

The chain employs TRBV6-2 or TRBV6-3 and TRBJ2-1; no firm D call. The V end lost 6 bases, the J end lost 4 bases, and 22 bases lay between the germline ends. The CDR3 totals 17 residues. CDR1 is MNHEY and CDR2 is SVGEGT in the germline V gene. CDR3 loop: CASSRIPDRSVYNEQFF. The DNA of the CDR3 is TGTGCCAGCAGCCGGATCCCGGACCGGTCGGTGTACAATGAGCAGTTCTTC.

The table lists this clonotype with many counts. The rearrangement links TRBV7-2 to TRBJ2-3; D remains ambiguous. Germline V gene lookup returns CDR1 SGHTA and CDR2 FQGNSA. Trimming removed 3 bases from V and 0 bases from J, with 4 bases in between. The CDR3 covers 13 residues. CDR3 bases: TGTGCCAGCAGCTTTGCGAGCACAGATACGCAGTATTTT. Its translation is CASSFASTDTQYF. The variable domain in full, completed from reference TRBV7-2 and TRBJ2-3, reads GAGVSQSPSNKVTEKGKDVELRCDPISGHTALYWYRQSLGQGLEFLIYFQGNSAPDKSGLPSDRFSAERTGGSVSTLTIQRTQQEDSAVYLCASSFASTDTQYFGPGTRLTVL.

The gene calls are TRBV6-6 and TRBJ1-5, with D possibly TRBD1 on 5 matching bases. V was clipped by 2 bases and J by 1 base, with 9 bases between them. Germline values: CDR1 MNHNY, CDR2 SVGAGI (reference sequence). The CDR3 consists of 15 residues. The DNA of the CDR3 is TGTGCCAGCAGTTACCCGGGACTCAGCAATCAGCCCCAGCATTTT. Its protein is CASSYPGLSNQPQHF.

This clonotype was counted between two and nine times. The CDR3 DNA reads TGCAGTGCTCGACCCGGGACAGGGATGGGAGAGACCCAGTACTTC. Translated, it gives CSARPGTGMGETQYF. This sequence joins TRBV20-1 and TRBJ2-5; 9 nucleotides line up with TRBD1. CDR3 size: 15 residues. From germline, CDR1 is DFQATT and CDR2 SNEGSKA (reference sequence). Germline trimming cut 5 bases from V and 4 bases from J; bases unmatched to any gene: 11.

CDR3 nucleotide sequence: TGTGCCAGCAGCCCCAATCCGGGACTGAAGCTCTATGGCTACACCTTC. Residues: CASSPNPGLKLYGYTF. The V call is TRBV7-9, the J call TRBJ1-2; D may be TRBD1 (5 bases). CDR3 size: 16 residues. Trimming pared 5 bases from V and 4 bases from J, leaving 20 bases between. The germline gives CDR1 SEHNR, CDR2 FQNEAQ (reference sequence).

This clonotype was picked up a small number of times. The rearrangement joins TRBV5-8 to TRBJ2-7; D remains unclear. V was shortened by 10 bases and J by 6 bases, with 23 bases between the two germline ends. The CDR3 contains 14 residues. Germline V gives CDR1 SGHTS, CDR2 YDEGEE. This chain's CDR3 is CALETRLPGLEQYF. DNA for the CDR3: TGTGCCTTAGAGACTCGGCTCCCGGGTCTCGAGCAGTACTTC.

Regarding this clonotype: The junction departs from germline at one end; a sequencing error may be responsible. The J gene is TRBJ2-7, the V gene TRBV27; no clear D. Germline assignment: CDR1 MNHEY and CDR2 SMNVEV (reference sequence). This CDR3 comprises 17 residues. CDR3 DNA: TGTGCCAGCAGTTTATCGAAGGGCGGCATAGGCTCCTGCGAGCAGTACTTC. Encoded protein: CASSLSKGGIGSCEQYF.

The chain joins TRBV29-1 to TRBJ2-2; no clear D gene. V lost 0 bases and J 5 bases, leaving 4 bases between the germline ends. Per the germline V gene, CDR1 is SQVTM and CDR2 is ANQGSEA. This CDR3 comprises 12 residues. The CDR3 DNA reads as TGCAGCGTTGAAGAAGGGACCGGGGAGCTGTTTTTT. Its protein is CSVEEGTGELFF.

This clonotype was seen more than once but under ten times. The chain is built from TRBV9 and TRBJ1-5, with a tentative D call TRBD1 (5 bases). The V end lost 0 bases, the J end lost 5 bases, and 12 bases lay between the germline ends. The CDR3 is 15 residues long. The germline V gene has CDR1 SGDLS and CDR2 YYNGEE. This chain's CDR3 is CASSVGQGRDQPQHF. The CDR3 region has the DNA TGTGCCAGCAGCGTAGGCCAGGGACGCGATCAGCCCCAGCATTTT.

The genes are TRBV3-1 and TRBJ2-7; no definite D call. The DNA end is more similar to TRBJ2-1, so the J call may be wrong. This CDR3 region has 14 residues. CDR1 and CDR2 from the germline V gene are LGHDT and YNNKEL (reference sequence). The CDR3 loop reads CASSQDLQTNEQFF. The CDR3 coding sequence is TGTGCCAGCAGCCAAGATCTCCAGACAAATGAGCAGTTCTTC.

The gene calls are TRBV21-1 and TRBJ2-5; the D segment call TRBD1 is taken from the table without a DNA check. The better agreement between TRBJ2-7 and the DNA end casts doubt on the J call. TRBV21-1 is noted as a pseudogene. The CDR3 has 14 amino acids. In DNA form, the CDR3 reads TGTGCCAGCAGCAACCGGGACAGCTCCTACGAGCAGTACTTC. Its protein product is CASSNRDSSYEQYF.

This chain's CDR3 is CASSPGRNGNEKLFF. CDR3 in DNA: TGTGCCAGCAGCCCTGGGAGAAATGGTAATGAAAAACTGTTTTTT. This chain links TRBV7-9 with TRBJ1-4, with unresolved D. The germline V gene has CDR1 SEHNR and CDR2 FQNEAQ (reference sequence). The CDR3 runs 15 residues. Trimming cost V 5 bases and J 4 bases, with 14 bases left between them.

CDR3 bases: TGTGCCAGCAGTTCGGGGGACCGGGGGGAGACCCAGTACTTC. Its translation: CASSSGDRGETQYF. The rearrangement links TRBV12-3 or TRBV12-4 to TRBJ2-5; TRBD2 might be the D (6 bases). The ends were cut back, 4 bases at V and 5 bases at J, with 14 bases in the middle. This CDR3 contains 14 residues.

This clonotype was recorded a few times. V usage is TRBV4-1 and J usage is TRBJ2-7; D uncertain. V gave up 3 bases and J gave up 0 bases, with 6 bases separating them. This CDR3 is 13 amino acids long. Germline V gene data show CDR1 as MGHRA and CDR2 as YSYEKL. This chain's CDR3 is CASSHPDSYEQYF. CDR3 bases: TGCGCCAGCAGCCACCCTGACTCCTACGAGCAGTACTTC.